The rows below give T cell receptor beta chains drawn from one sample of a study of blood T cell repertoires in COVID-19. The protocol was immunoSEQ multiplex PCR, while the TCRdb copy is restricted to in-frame clones and leaves out a portion. The table records about 160,000 clones, roughly 80% of them present only once. The material sequenced was PBMCs or T cells enriched from blood (not recorded which). These receptors came from a woman aged 35 to 49 with acute COVID-19. CDR3s include the opening cysteine and the closing phenylalanine or tryptophan. A D gene is named only where the DNA matches it firmly. Rows may omit the clone size; those that give it use once, few, many or a size class.

>TRBV5-1|TRBJ1-5|15|-|-
TGCGCCAGCAGCCGTACAGGGAATAGCAATCAGCCCCAGCATTTT
CASSRTGNSNQPQHF
>TRBV19|TRBJ1-5|16|-|few
TGTGCCAGCCATCAGCCTGGGGGCTTAAACAATCAGCCCCAGCATTTT
CASHQPGGLNNQPQHF
>TRBV4-1|TRBJ1-6|15|-|-
TGCGCCAGCAGCCTCCGGGATAAAGATAATTCACCCCTCCACTTT
CASSLRDKDNSPLHF
>TRBV4-1|TRBJ1-5|18|-|-
TGCGCCAGCAGCCAAGAACCGGACTCTCTGGGGAGCAATCAGCCCCAGCATTTT
CASSQEPDSLGSNQPQHF
>TRBV21-1|TRBJ2-5|17|-|once
TGTGCCAGCAGCTCCCCTATTTGCCTAGCGGGAGGAGAGACCCAGTACTTC
CASSSPICLAGGETQYF
>TRBV30|TRBJ1-3|16|TRBD1|once
TGTGCCTGGAGTTCCGGGACAGACTTATTTGGAAACACCATATATTTT
CAWSSGTDLFGNTIYF
>TRBV3-1/TRBV3-2|TRBJ2-7|13|-|-
TGTGCCAGCAGCCAAGGCAGGGGTTCGGGGCAGTACTTC
CASSQGRGSGQYF
>TRBV27|TRBJ2-1|16|TRBD2|-
TGTGCCAGCAGTTCCTCTAGCGGGGTCTCCTACAATGAGCAGTTCTTC
CASSSSSGVSYNEQFF
>TRBV30|TRBJ1-5|13|-|-
TGTGCCTGGAGAGGCGGAAATTATCAGCCCCAGCATTTT
CAWRGGNYQPQHF
>TRBV6-5|TRBJ1-6|15|TRBD1|few
TGTGCCAGCAGTTACTCGACAGGGAAAGGTTCACCCCTCCACTTT
CASSYSTGKGSPLHF
>TRBV6-5|TRBJ2-2|13|TRBD2|-
TGTGCCAGCATGCTAGCGGGAGGCGGGGAGCTGTTTTTT
CASMLAGGGELFF
>TRBV11-3|TRBJ1-1|15|TRBD1|once
TGTGCCAGCAGCTTAGCCGACAGGGGTTACACTGAAGCTTTCTTT
CASSLADRGYTEAFF
>TRBV2|TRBJ2-1|15|-|few
TGTGCCACAGAGCCGACGGGAAGCTCCTACAATGAGCAGTTCTTC
CATEPTGSSYNEQFF
>TRBV18|TRBJ1-3|16|TRBD1|-
TGTGCCAGCTCACTGCTAGGGGGCACTTCTGGAAACACCATATATTTT
CASSLLGGTSGNTIYF
>TRBV5-1|TRBJ2-1|14|-|-
TGCGCCAGCAGCTTGGGTTCCAGGGTCAATGAGCAGTTCTTC
CASSLGSRVNEQFF
>TRBV27|TRBJ2-7|16|-|-
TGTGCCAGCAGTTTATCGCTAGGAGCGAGTGTCTACGAGCAGTACTTC
CASSLSLGASVYEQYF
>TRBV3-1/TRBV3-2|TRBJ2-7|17|TRBD2|many
TGTGCCAGCAGCCTCAGGGGACTAGCGGGAGGGATGGAGGAGCAGTACTTC
CASSLRGLAGGMEEQYF
>TRBV12-5|TRBJ2-1|13|-|few
TGTGCTAGTGGTTTGGTCAACAGCAATGAGCAGTTCTTC
CASGLVNSNEQFF
>TRBV4-1|TRBJ2-1|16|TRBD2|once
TGCGCCAGCAGCCAAGATCTGGCGGGAGAGTACAATGAGCAGTTCTTC
CASSQDLAGEYNEQFF